The 16 T cell receptor beta chains given below trace back to one sample, sequenced in a study of Graves' ophthalmopathy and Graves' hyperthyroidism. Using RNA transcripts, the TCR beta CDR3 regions were amplified. An opening RT-PCR round employed HTBI primers and preceded a second-round multiplex PCR. Each CDR3 protein is one row after TCRdb ran MiXCR on the multiplex PCR reads. The sample has hundreds of thousands of distinct CDR3 sequences, around a fifth seen once. Sample: peripheral blood. The receptors shown here come from a woman aged 18 to 35 with stable Graves' hyperthyroidism.

The chain uses TRBV30 and TRBJ1-5; no clear D. Trimming took 3 bases from V and 7 from J, leaving 13 bases between them. Germline values: CDR1 GTSNPN, CDR2 SVGIG (reference sequence). This CDR3 contains 13 residues. Written as DNA, the CDR3 is TGTGCCTGGAGCCTCAAGGGCTCCCAGCCCCAGCATTTT. Translated: CAWSLKGSQPQHF.

This clonotype was seen at least ten times. The germline gene is not matched at one end of the junction; a read error may be the cause. This chain links TRBV7-3 with TRBJ1-1; D is perhaps TRBD1 (5 bases). Germline assignment: CDR1 SGHTA and CDR2 FQGTGA. The CDR3 is made up of 12 amino acids. The CDR3 reads CASRLDTTEAFF. The CDR3 nucleotides read TGTGCCAGCCGCTTGGACACCACTGAAGCTTTCTTT. The variable domain in full, with the rest retrieved from reference TRBV7-3 and TRBJ1-1, is GAGVSQTPSNKVTEKGKYVELRCDPISGHTALYWYRQSLGQGPEFLIYFQGTGAADDSGLPNDRFFAVRPEGSVSTLKIQRTERGDSAVYLCASRLDTTEAFFGQGTRLTVV.

This clonotype has at least ten counts. This chain joins TRBV29-1 and TRBJ2-5, with 9 bases aligning to TRBD1. With V trimmed by 6 bases and J by 4 bases, 6 bases remained unmatched. The CDR3 has 13 amino acids. Germline V gene data show CDR1 as SQVTM and CDR2 as ANQGSEA. CDR3 nucleotides: TGCAGCGTACGGGACAGGGAGAGAGAGACCCAGTACTTC. Protein sequence: CSVRDRERETQYF. The complete variable domain, with remaining parts taken from reference TRBV29-1 and TRBJ2-5, reads SAVISQKPSRDICQRGTSLTIQCQVDSQVTMMFWYRQQPGQSLTLIATANQGSEATYESGFVIDKFPISRPNLTFSTLTVSNMSPEDSSIYLCSVRDRERETQYFGPGTRLLVL.

This clonotype was seen at least ten times. The chain joins TRBV20-1 to TRBJ2-7; no firm D call. V was cut by 6 bases and J by 3 bases, with 6 bases left in between. In germline, CDR1 is DFQATT, CDR2 SNEGSKA (reference sequence). This CDR3 is built from 10 residues. The DNA for the CDR3 is TGCAGTGCCGTCCACTACGAGCAGTACTTC. Protein sequence: CSAVHYEQYF.

In this sample, this clonotype turned up many times. J is TRBJ1-2 and V is TRBV5-1; unclear D gene. The CDR3 loop spans 13 amino acids. V lost 2 bases, J lost 4 bases, and 9 bases lay in between. The V gene's germline CDR1 is SGHRS and CDR2 YFSETQ. CDR3 residues: CASSLSRTYGYTF. DNA for the CDR3: TGCGCCAGCAGCTTATCAAGAACCTATGGCTACACCTTC.

This clonotype has ten or more counts. This chain joins TRBV2 and TRBJ2-2; D remains unclear. CDR3 length: 14 amino acids. V shed 4 bases and J shed 2 bases, with 8 bases lying between them. Germline V gene data show CDR1 as SNHLY and CDR2 as FYNNEI. CDR3 coding DNA: TGTGCCAGCAGTGTGAACTACAACACCGGGGAGCTGTTTTTT. The encoded protein is CASSVNYNTGELFF.

This clonotype was seen at least ten times. The chain has TRBV5-1 and TRBJ2-2; D is unresolved. This CDR3 is 17 amino acids long. From germline, CDR1 is SGHRS and CDR2 YFSETQ. V lost 0 bases and J 0 bases, leaving 12 bases between the germline ends. The CDR3 DNA follows: TGCGCCAGCAGCTTGGCCGGCGGACCACCGAACACCGGGGAGCTGTTTTTT. It yields the protein CASSLAGGPPNTGELFF.

This clonotype was seen at least ten times. CDR3 DNA: TGTGCCAGCAGTTTATTCCAGGAGAACTATGGCTACACCTTC. It yields the protein CASSLFQENYGYTF. This sequence joins TRBV28 and TRBJ1-2; D remains ambiguous. CDR3 size: 14 residues. CDR1 MDHEN and CDR2 SYDVKM come from the germline V gene. Trimming left V 1 base short and J 2 bases short, with 8 bases between.

This clonotype was detected many times. The chain joins TRBV7-3 to TRBJ1-1; D possibly corresponds to TRBD1 (5 bases). In germline, CDR1 is SGHTA, CDR2 FQGTGA. Trimming cost V 3 bases and J 5 bases, with 13 bases left between them. The CDR3 extends over 14 amino acids. The DNA of the CDR3 is TGTGCCAGCAGCTTCTCTCCCGGGGGGACTGAAGCTTTCTTT. Translating it yields CASSFSPGGTEAFF.

The chain recombines TRBV28 with TRBJ2-7; D gene unclear. Trimming pared 7 bases from V and 5 bases from J, leaving 9 bases between. This CDR3 is built from 11 residues. Per the germline V gene, CDR1 is MDHEN and CDR2 is SYDVKM. CDR3 loop: CASNKAHEQYF. DNA for the CDR3: TGTGCCAGCAATAAGGCTCACGAGCAGTACTTC.

This clonotype has at least ten counts. The J gene is TRBJ2-7, the V gene TRBV28, with D unclear. Germline V gene lookup returns CDR1 MDHEN and CDR2 SYDVKM. This CDR3 has 12 residues. V was trimmed by 7 bases and J by 5 bases, leaving 12 bases between them. CDR3: CASTTRKDEQYF. CDR3 coding DNA: TGTGCCAGCACCACTCGGAAGGACGAGCAGTACTTC.

This chain joins TRBV5-1 and TRBJ2-5; D is possibly TRBD2 (6 bases). CDR3 size: 15 residues. Germline lookup yields CDR1 SGHRS and CDR2 YFSETQ. V gave up 3 bases and J gave up 4 bases, with 16 bases separating them. The CDR3 sequence is CASSSDGGSSETQYF. As DNA, the CDR3 is TGCGCCAGCAGCTCGGACGGGGGATCTTCAGAGACCCAGTACTTC.

This clonotype occurred a few times. This chain links TRBV15 with TRBJ2-5; TRBD1 is a possible D gene (6 bases). CDR3 size: 16 residues. Germline V gene data show CDR1 as LNHNV and CDR2 as YYDKDF (reference sequence). V lost 0 bases, J lost 2 bases, and 13 bases lay in between. The CDR3 DNA reads as TGTGCCACCAGCAGAGATGGCGCAGGGGTTCAAGAGACCCAGTACTTC. It codes for CATSRDGAGVQETQYF.

This clonotype was detected ten times or more. One junction end does not reproduce the germline sequence, and a read error may be involved. The CDR3 region is CASSLSYIKYF. The CDR3 nucleotides are TGTGCCAGCAGTTTGTCGTACATTAAGTACTTC. The chain combines TRBV28 with TRBJ2-4; no reliable D call. Germline CDR1 and CDR2: MDHEN and SYDVKM. The CDR3 has 11 amino acids.

This clonotype was recorded at least ten times. V usage is TRBV2 and J usage is TRBJ1-5; D remains ambiguous. V lost 7 bases to trimming and J lost 0 bases, with 7 bases between them. Germline V gives CDR1 SNHLY, CDR2 FYNNEI. The CDR3 spans 13 residues. The CDR3 DNA reads as TGTGCCAGCAACCCCGCTAGCAATCAGCCCCAGCATTTT. This translates into CASNPASNQPQHF.

This clonotype was detected many times. The J gene is TRBJ1-3, the V gene TRBV11-1; D may be TRBD1 (6 bases). The CDR3 runs 17 residues. Germline CDR1 SGHAT, CDR2 FQDESV (reference sequence). V lost 4 bases, J lost 4 bases, and 20 bases lay in between. CDR3 coding DNA: TGTGCCAGCAGCTACCGCTCACAGGGCCCGGACGGAAACACCATATATTTT. It is translated as CASSYRSQGPDGNTIYF.